This TCR beta chain was identified during a study of T cells after yellow fever vaccination. The table lists this clonotype with a few counts. TCRdb used MiXCR to reprocess the 5' RACE reads, holding one entry per CDR3 protein. The sample records about 130,000 distinct CDR3 sequences, roughly 10% being singletons. The V end lost 4 bases, the J end lost 5 bases, and 14 bases lay between the germline ends. This CDR3 spans 13 amino acids. The germline gives CDR1 SQVTM, CDR2 ANQGSEA. The chain combines TRBV29-1 with TRBJ1-1; a weak D match, TRBD1 (6 bases). The sample in question was CD8+ T cells sorted from PBMCs, obtained on the day of the yellow fever booster vaccination. The source is a man aged 18 to 29 who received the YFV17D yellow fever vaccine. The CDR3 is CSVVDGGLTEAFF. The CDR3 DNA reads as TGCAGCGTTGTCGACGGGGGGCTGACTGAAGCTTTCTTT.